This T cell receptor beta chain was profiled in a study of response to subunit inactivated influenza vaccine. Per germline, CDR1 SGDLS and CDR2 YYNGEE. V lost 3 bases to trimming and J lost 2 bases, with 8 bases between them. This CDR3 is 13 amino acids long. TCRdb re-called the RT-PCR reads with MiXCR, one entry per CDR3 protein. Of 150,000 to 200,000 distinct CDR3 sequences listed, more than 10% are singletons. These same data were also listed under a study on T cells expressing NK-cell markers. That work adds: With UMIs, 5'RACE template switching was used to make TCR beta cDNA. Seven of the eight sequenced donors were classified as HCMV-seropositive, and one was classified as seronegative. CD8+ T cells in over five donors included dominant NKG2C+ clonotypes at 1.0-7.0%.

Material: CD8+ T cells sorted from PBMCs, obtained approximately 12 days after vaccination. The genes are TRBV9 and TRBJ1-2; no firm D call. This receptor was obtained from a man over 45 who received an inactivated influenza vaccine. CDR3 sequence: CASSAQGNYGYTF. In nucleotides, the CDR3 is TGTGCCAGCAGCGCCCAAGGGAACTATGGCTACACCTTC.